The 5 T cell receptor beta chains below were found in one sample sequenced in a study of beta chain features in type 1 diabetes. Every bit of the isolated RNA underwent reverse transcription, so sequencing read expressed TCRB transcripts. Sequenced by immunoSEQ multiplex PCR; TCRdb stores in-frame clones only, minus some. The table lists around 500,000 clones, more than 9.5% of them singletons. The sequenced material came from naive CD4+ T cells from blood. Receptor source: a woman younger than 35 in good health.

The rearrangement joins TRBV7-9 to TRBJ2-1; D is ambiguous. Germline V gene sequence: CDR1 SEHNR, CDR2 FQNEAQ (reference sequence). CDR3 size: 16 residues. The V gene lost 2 bases and the J gene lost 8 bases, with 19 bases spanning the gap. CDR3 nucleotides: TGTGCCAGCAGCTTAAGTTGGCCACAAAAATCCCATGAGCAGTTCTTC. Encoded protein: CASSLSWPQKSHEQFF. Variable domain in full (rest from reference TRBV7-9 and TRBJ2-1): DTGVSQNPRHKITKRGQNVTFRCDPISEHNRLYWYRQTLGQGPEFLTYFQNEAQLEKSRLLSDRFSAERPKGSFSTLEIQRTEQGDSAMYLCASSLSWPQKSHEQFFGPGTRLTVL.

A few counts support this clone. V gene TRBV7-3 combines with J gene TRBJ2-3; no definite D call. This CDR3 comprises 13 residues. Trimming took off 2 bases at V and 5 bases at J, with 8 bases between the two ends. CDR1 and CDR2 from the germline V gene are SGHTA and FQGTGA. In nucleotides, the CDR3 is TGTGCCAGCAGCTTATATGGAGTAGATACGCAGTATTTT. Residues: CASSLYGVDTQYF.

This clone came up a few times. This chain uses TRBV27 with TRBJ1-2; 8 nucleotides match TRBD1. The CDR3 is made up of 11 amino acids. In germline, CDR1 is MNHEY, CDR2 SMNVEV (reference sequence). With 2 bases clipped from V and 12 bases from J, the junction kept 2 bases outside the gene matches. CDR3 nucleotides: TGTGCCAGCAGTTTAGTACAGGGGGACACCTTC. The encoded protein is CASSLVQGDTF.

This sequence joins TRBV9 and TRBJ1-1; a weak D match, TRBD1 (5 bases). V dropped 1 base and J dropped 4 bases, with 11 bases sitting between them. Germline V CDR1 and CDR2: SGDLS, YYNGEE. This CDR3 contains 14 residues. The CDR3 DNA follows: TGTGCCAGCAGCGTACGTCCCCAGGGCACTGAAGCTTTCTTT. Its translation is CASSVRPQGTEAFF.

This clone has only a few counts. The chain employs TRBV25-1 and TRBJ2-3; D is possibly TRBD2 (6 bases). Germline V lookup: CDR1 MGHDK, CDR2 SYGVNS. The CDR3 is 12 amino acids. Trimming stripped 7 bases from V and 8 bases from J, with 13 bases between. The CDR3 is CASTGLGGTQYF. As DNA, the CDR3 is TGTGCCAGCACCGGACTGGGGGGTACGCAGTATTTT.